This TCR beta chain comes out of a study of T cell responses to AZD1222 COVID-19 vaccine. CDR3 size: 16 residues. CDR1 and CDR2 (germline): SEHNR, FQNEAQ (reference sequence). Trimming removed 3 bases from V and 6 bases from J; junction bases left unmatched: 11. TCRdb's copy holds only in-frame clones and misses some; the assay was immunoSEQ multiplex PCR. Altogether 120,000 or so clones are present, roughly 90% being singletons, with the ten largest covering around 10%. The TCR was taken from an adult in good health. Material: peripheral blood, obtained on day 0 of MenACWY control vaccination. The chain is built from TRBV7-9 and TRBJ1-2; TRBD1 matches 9 bases. The CDR3 region has the DNA TGTGCCAGCAGCTTCAACCGGGACAGGGAAGGGGATGGCTACACCTTC. Protein product: CASSFNRDREGDGYTF.